The T cell receptor beta chain described here comes from a study of shared clonotypes between healthy human individuals. The assay was immunoSEQ multiplex PCR, and TCRdb's table has in-frame clones only and misses some. The sample lists roughly 1,800,000 clones, approximately 94% occurring once. The naive CD8 fraction comprised CD45RO-negative cells positively selected for CCR7 and excluded terminally differentiated effector memory CD45RA+ cells. V shed 2 bases and J 6 bases; nucleotides not matched to a gene: 2. The CDR3 extends over 14 amino acids. The V gene's germline CDR1 is LGHNA and CDR2 YSLEER.

V is TRBV4-3 and J is TRBJ1-5; 9 bases are a match to TRBD1. This sequence originates from a young man in good health. The sample taken for sequencing was naive CD8+ T cells sorted from blood. CDR3 DNA: TGCGCCAGCAGCCAATTGACAGGGGGTCAGCCCCAGCATTTT. Protein product: CASSQLTGGQPQHF.